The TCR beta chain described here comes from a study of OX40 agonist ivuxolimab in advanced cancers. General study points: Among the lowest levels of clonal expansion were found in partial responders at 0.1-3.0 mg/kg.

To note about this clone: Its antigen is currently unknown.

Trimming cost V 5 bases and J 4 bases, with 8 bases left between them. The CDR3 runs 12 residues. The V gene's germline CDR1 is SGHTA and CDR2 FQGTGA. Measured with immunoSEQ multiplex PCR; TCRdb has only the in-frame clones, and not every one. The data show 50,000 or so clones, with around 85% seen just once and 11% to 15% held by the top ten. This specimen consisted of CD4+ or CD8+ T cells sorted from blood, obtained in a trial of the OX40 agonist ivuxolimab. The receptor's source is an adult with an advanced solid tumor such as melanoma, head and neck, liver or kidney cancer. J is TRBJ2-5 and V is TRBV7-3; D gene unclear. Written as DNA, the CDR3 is TGTGCCAGCAGCGCACAAGGAGAGACCCAGTACTTC. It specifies CASSAQGETQYF.